This T cell receptor beta chain derives from a study of shared clonotypes between healthy human individuals. This clone showed up just once. Method: immunoSEQ multiplex PCR; TCRdb's copy keeps in-frame clones and lacks some. The sample includes just over 2,000,000 clones, roughly 95% of them seen just once. Trimming left V 6 bases short and J 3 bases short, with 15 bases between. CDR1 and CDR2 (germline): MNHNY, SVGAGI (reference sequence). The CDR3 consists of 15 residues. Positive CCR7 selection of CD45RO-negative cells yielded the naive CD8 cells, and terminally differentiated effector memory CD45RA+ cells were excluded.

This chain joins TRBV6-6 and TRBJ2-4; TRBD1 is a possible D gene (7 bases). The receptor's source is a man aged 18 to 35 in good health. Specimen: naive CD8+ T cells sorted from blood. Here the CDR3 reads CASSTDREVKNIQYF. In nucleotides, the CDR3 is TGTGCCAGCAGCACAGACAGGGAGGTCAAAAACATTCAGTACTTC.